A single sample gave rise to the 32 T cell receptor beta chains below, sequenced in a study of preoperative IRX-2 immunotherapy in early breast cancer. The treatment denotes: preoperative locoregional IRX-2 cytokine immunotherapy. TCRdb's copy holds only in-frame clones and misses some; the assay was immunoSEQ multiplex PCR. The data hold roughly 40,000 clones, with approximately 80% observed a single time. The starting material was tumor tissue, obtained after IRX-2 immunotherapy. These receptors originate from a human donor with breast cancer.

The chain joins TRBV7-7 to TRBJ2-2; 9 nucleotides line up with TRBD2. The CDR3 consists of 15 residues. V dropped 3 bases and J dropped 8; count of bases not matched to a gene: 7. Germline CDR1 reads SSHAT; CDR2 reads FNYEAQ (reference sequence). CDR3 sequence reads: CASSFTSGSPGELFF. The DNA of the CDR3 is TGTGCCAGCAGCTTTACTAGCGGGTCTCCAGGGGAGCTGTTTTTT.

This clone came up once. The V gene is TRBV10-3, the J gene TRBJ1-2, with TRBD1 identical over 7 bases. The CDR3 has 14 amino acids. With 1 base clipped from V and 2 bases from J, the junction kept 1 base outside the gene matches. CDR1 and CDR2 from the germline V gene are ENHRY and SYGVKD. The DNA for the CDR3 is TGTGCCATCAGTGAGTTGACAGGGAACTATGGCTACACCTTC. Protein: CAISELTGNYGYTF.

The genes are TRBV29-1 and TRBJ2-7; tentative D call: TRBD1 (6 bases). Between the trimmed V and J ends, which lost 7 bases and 2 bases, there was a span of 12 bases. This CDR3 spans 12 amino acids. Germline CDR1 is SQVTM and CDR2 is ANQGSEA. The CDR3 nucleotides read TGCAGCGGCTTGACAGGCCCCTACGAGCAGTACTTC. Amino acid sequence: CSGLTGPYEQYF.

V usage is TRBV19 and J usage is TRBJ2-2; TRBD2 aligns across 14 bases. V was clipped by 7 bases and J by 3 bases; unmatched bases: 4. The CDR3 has 16 residues. Germline CDR1 is LNHDA and CDR2 is SQIVND (reference sequence). The CDR3 sequence is CASMGTSGSYTGELFF. The CDR3 DNA sequence: TGTGCCAGTATGGGGACTAGCGGGAGCTACACCGGGGAGCTGTTTTTT. The full variable domain, its missing parts supplied by reference TRBV19 and TRBJ2-2, is DGGITQSPKYLFRKEGQNVTLSCEQNLNHDAMYWYRQDPGQGLRLIYYSQIVNDFQKGDIAEGYSVSREKKESFPLTVTSAQKNPTAFYLCASMGTSGSYTGELFFGEGSRLTVL.

The chain combines TRBV2 with TRBJ1-2; D is perhaps TRBD1 (5 bases). Germline CDR1 and CDR2: SNHLY and FYNNEI. V lost 6 bases and J lost 5, with 16 bases in between. This CDR3 spans 14 amino acids. CDR3 loop: CASRLTGTGYGYTF. The CDR3 nucleotides read TGTGCCAGCAGATTGACCGGGACTGGGTATGGCTACACCTTC. Full variable domain (remainder filled in from reference TRBV2 and TRBJ1-2): EPEVTQTPSHQVTQMGQEVILRCVPISNHLYFYWYRQILGQKVEFLVSFYNNEISEKSEIFDDQFSVERPDGSNFTLKIRSTKLEDSAMYFCASRLTGTGYGYTFGSGTRLTVV.

This clone has only one observation. The chain has TRBV5-1 and TRBJ1-6; D perhaps matches TRBD1 (5 bases). Per the germline V gene, CDR1 is SGHRS and CDR2 is YFSETQ. V shed 5 bases and J shed 10 bases, with 16 bases lying between them. The CDR3 consists of 14 residues. Here the CDR3 DNA reads TGCGCCAGCAGACCCCGGTCGGGGGAATCACCCCTCCACTTT. This translates into CASRPRSGESPLHF.

V is TRBV12-5 and J is TRBJ2-5; D is ambiguous. The ends were cut back, 3 bases at V and 5 bases at J, with 25 bases in the middle. Germline loops: CDR1 LGHNT, CDR2 FRNRAP. This CDR3 has 18 residues. CDR3 bases: TGTGCTAGTGGTTTCAGCCGGTCGATTTCGGTCGGAATGGAGACCCAGTACTTC. The encoded protein is CASGFSRSISVGMETQYF. Complete variable domain (other parts from reference TRBV12-5 and TRBJ2-5): DARVTQTPRHKVTEMGQEVTMRCQPILGHNTVFWYRQTMMQGLELLAYFRNRAPLDDSGMPKDRFSAEMPDATLATLKIQPSEPRDSAVYFCASGFSRSISVGMETQYFGPGTRLLVL.

The genes are TRBV5-1 and TRBJ2-7, with 8 bases matching TRBD1. CDR1 is SGHRS and CDR2 is YFSETQ in the germline V gene. This CDR3 contains 15 residues. V gave up 2 bases and J gave up 0 bases; unmatched junction bases: 4. CDR3 protein: CASSLGGTGSYEQYF. CDR3 in DNA: TGCGCCAGCAGCTTAGGCGGGACAGGCTCCTACGAGCAGTACTTC.

The chain carries TRBV7-4 and TRBJ1-4; TRBD1 might be the D (5 bases). The V end was cut by 2 bases, the J end by 7 bases, with 11 bases between. CDR3 length equals 14 residues. Germline lookup yields CDR1 SGHVT and CDR2 SQSDAQ. The CDR3 bases are TGTGCCAGCAGCTTACGAGGGGATAGTGAAAAACTGTTTTTT. It encodes CASSLRGDSEKLFF.

This clone came up once. This chain uses TRBV23-1 with TRBJ2-3; TRBD1 matches 9 bases. TRBV23-1 is known as an ORF, though its function is uncertain. The CDR3 totals 17 residues. V shed 7 bases, J shed 3 bases, and the junction held 14 bases outside the gene matches. CDR3 amino acids: CASTQAGWDRATDTQYF. The CDR3 DNA is TGCGCCAGCACCCAAGCGGGGTGGGACAGGGCAACAGATACGCAGTATTTT.

The V gene is TRBV29-1, the J gene TRBJ1-4; D gene ambiguous. CDR1 and CDR2 from the germline V gene are SQVTM and ANQGSEA. This CDR3 has 12 residues. Trimming removed 8 bases at V and 6 bases at J, with 13 bases between. CDR3: CSTTDRDEKLFF. The CDR3 DNA reads as TGCAGCACTACCGACCGGGATGAAAAACTGTTTTTT.

This clone was seen more than once but under ten times. The chain couples TRBV11-3 to TRBJ2-3, with 10 bases identical to TRBD2. The ends lost 8 bases at V and 2 bases at J; junction bases unmatched: 4. Looked up from germline, CDR1 is SGHNT and CDR2 is YENEEA. The length of the CDR3 is 14 residues. CDR3 nucleotides: TGTGCCAGCGGGACTAGCGCGTACACAGATACGCAGTATTTT. Its protein product is CASGTSAYTDTQYF.

The rearrangement joins TRBV18 to TRBJ1-1; 7 nucleotides match TRBD1. The CDR3 extends over 14 amino acids. The germline V gene has CDR1 KGHSH and CDR2 LQKENI. Unmatched junction bases numbered 2, after V lost 1 base and J lost 3 bases. The CDR3 DNA reads as TGTGCCAGCTCACCACAGGGGGCGGACACTGAAGCTTTCTTT. This translates into CASSPQGADTEAFF.

The chain combines TRBV6-8 with TRBJ1-4, with TRBD1 matching 10 bases. J gave up 7 bases and V 5 bases, and 7 bases lay outside the gene matches. The germline V gene has CDR1 MNHGY and CDR2 SAAAGT. CDR3 length: 15 residues. The CDR3 DNA sequence: TGTGCCAGCAGTACGCGACAGGGGGCGCGTGAAAAACTGTTTTTT. Amino acids: CASSTRQGAREKLFF.

This clone was picked up a small number of times. The V and J genes are TRBV12-2 and TRBJ1-4; the table assigns TRBD1, which was not confirmed against the DNA. TRBV12-2 is flagged as a pseudogene. The CDR3 contains 17 residues. The CDR3 region is CASRLLVDRASNEKLFF. CDR3 DNA sequence: TGTGCAAGTCGCTTATTAGTGGACAGGGCCTCCAATGAAAAACTGTTTTTT.

This clone appeared once. The chain employs TRBV5-1 and TRBJ2-5; weak D call: TRBD2 (5 bases). This CDR3 is 14 amino acids long. Germline V lookup: CDR1 SGHRS, CDR2 YFSETQ. The V gene lost 0 bases and the J gene lost 2 bases, with 8 bases spanning the gap. The CDR3 protein is CASSLGERQETQYF. CDR3 coding DNA: TGCGCCAGCAGCTTGGGTGAGCGGCAAGAGACCCAGTACTTC.

V and J are TRBV28 and TRBJ1-1, with D unclear. Trimming took off 6 bases at V and 4 bases at J, with 12 bases between the two ends. The CDR3 contains 13 residues. CDR1 is MDHEN, CDR2 SYDVKM, per germline. This CDR3 is CASSRGLSTEAFF. CDR3 bases: TGTGCCAGCAGCCGCGGCTTGAGCACTGAAGCTTTCTTT. Filled out from reference TRBV28 and TRBJ1-1, the complete variable domain reads DVKVTQSSRYLVKRTGEKVFLECVQDMDHENMFWYRQDPGLGLRLIYFSYDVKMKEKGDIPEGYSVSREKKERFSLILESASTNQTSMYLCASSRGLSTEAFFGQGTRLTVV.

The rearrangement uses TRBV10-2 and TRBJ2-7; no clear D gene. V was cut by 3 bases and J by 2 bases, with 8 bases left in between. The CDR3 totals 13 residues. CDR1 and CDR2 from the germline V gene are WSHSY and SAAADI. CDR3 DNA sequence: TGCGCCAGCAGTGAAGGGCAGGCCTACGAGCAGTACTTC. This codes for CASSEGQAYEQYF.

The J gene is TRBJ2-1, the V gene TRBV5-1; TRBD2 agrees at 10 bases. Germline trimming cut 0 bases from V and 9 bases from J; bases unmatched to any gene: 9. Germline assignment: CDR1 SGHRS and CDR2 YFSETQ. The CDR3 sequence is 16 residues long. CDR3 sequence reads: CASSLGFERGGREQFF. CDR3 in DNA: TGCGCCAGCAGCTTGGGATTCGAGCGGGGGGGTCGTGAGCAGTTCTTC.

The rearrangement links TRBV30 to TRBJ2-1; TRBD2 agrees at 9 bases. V lost 3 bases and J lost 10; bases outside the gene matches: 13. Germline CDR1 GTSNPN, CDR2 SVGIG (reference sequence). CDR3 length: 15 residues. This CDR3 is CAWSLSGRGLGEQFF. The CDR3 DNA reads as TGTGCCTGGAGCCTTAGCGGGAGAGGTTTAGGGGAGCAGTTCTTC.

This chain links TRBV7-1 with TRBJ2-1; no clear D. TRBV7-1 is identified as an open reading frame with a role that is uncertain. CDR3 length: 14 residues. V gave up 4 bases and J gave up 6 bases, with 13 bases separating them. DNA for the CDR3: TGTGCCAGCAGCTTAGTTGACGGACGCAATGAGCAGTTCTTC. As protein: CASSLVDGRNEQFF.

This clone has just one count. The V gene is TRBV6-8, the J gene TRBJ2-2; 7 bases map to TRBD1. Germline CDR1 reads MNHGY; CDR2 reads SAAAGT. Trimming removed 8 bases from V and 5 bases from J; junction bases left unmatched: 5. This CDR3 comprises 13 residues. The CDR3 here is CASCTGVTGELFF. CDR3 in DNA: TGTGCCAGCTGCACAGGGGTTACCGGGGAGCTGTTTTTT.

The CDR3: CASSFRAGGPRSGELFF. In nucleotides, the CDR3 is TGTGCCAGCAGCTTTAGGGCGGGAGGCCCAAGGTCCGGGGAGCTGTTTTTT. The chain carries TRBV7-8 and TRBJ2-2, with 8 positions matching TRBD2. The CDR3 sequence is 17 residues long. Germline assignment: CDR1 SGHVS and CDR2 FQNEAQ. Trimming cost V 3 bases and J 6 bases; bases outside gene matches: 12. The entire variable domain, with the rest obtained from reference TRBV7-8 and TRBJ2-2, is as follows: GAGVSQSPRYKVAKRGQDVALRCDPISGHVSLFWYQQALGQGPEFLTYFQNEAQLDKSGLPSDRFFAERPEGSVSTLKIQRTQQEDSAVYLCASSFRAGGPRSGELFFGEGSRLTVL.

This clone has a handful of counts. The chain couples TRBV6-8 to TRBJ2-3; 10 bases match TRBD2. Germline V lookup: CDR1 MNHGY, CDR2 SAAAGT. The CDR3 is 15 amino acids. V lost 9 bases to trimming and J lost 5 bases; unmatched junction nucleotides: 11. CDR3 in DNA: TGTGCCAGTACTACTAGGCTAGCGGGAGTAGATACGCAGTATTTT. Protein: CASTTRLAGVDTQYF.

The chain couples TRBV12-5 to TRBJ2-1; no firm D call. Germline CDR1 and CDR2: LGHNT and FRNRAP. The CDR3 runs to 12 residues. In DNA form, the CDR3 reads TGTGCCAACAAGATGTTGGGGAATGAGCAGTTCTTC. Protein sequence: CANKMLGNEQFF. The whole variable domain, remainder taken from reference TRBV12-5 and TRBJ2-1, is DARVTQTPRHKVTEMGQEVTMRCQPILGHNTVFWYRQTMMQGLELLAYFRNRAPLDDSGMPKDRFSAEMPDATLATLKIQPSEPRDSAVYFCANKMLGNEQFFGPGTRLTVL.

There are a few counts of this clone. V gene TRBV6-8 combines with J gene TRBJ1-2; the D gene is possibly TRBD1 (6 bases). The CDR3 sequence is 13 residues long. Germline values: CDR1 MNHGY, CDR2 SAAAGT. Trimming took 6 bases from V and 8 from J, leaving 16 bases between them. This CDR3 is CASSSQQGSGYTF. The CDR3 DNA sequence: TGTGCCAGCAGCTCCCAACAGGGTAGCGGCTACACCTTC.

This chain joins TRBV19 and TRBJ2-7; D gene ambiguous. The CDR3 is made up of 13 amino acids. Per germline, CDR1 LNHDA and CDR2 SQIVND (reference sequence). The V end was cut by 5 bases, the J end by 3 bases, with 11 bases between. As DNA, the CDR3 is TGTGCCAGTAGTTCTGGTCTAGGCTACGAGCAGTACTTC. Translation gives CASSSGLGYEQYF. Using reference TRBV19 and TRBJ2-7 for the parts outside the CDR3, the full variable domain is DGGITQSPKYLFRKEGQNVTLSCEQNLNHDAMYWYRQDPGQGLRLIYYSQIVNDFQKGDIAEGYSVSREKKESFPLTVTSAQKNPTAFYLCASSSGLGYEQYFGPGTRLTVT.

The chain couples TRBV7-1 to TRBJ1-5; D gene uncertain. TRBV7-1 has ORF status, its function being uncertain. Trimming pared 4 bases from V and 0 bases from J, leaving 4 bases between. This CDR3 is built from 13 residues. The CDR3 region has the DNA TGTGCCAGCAGCTTACGTAGCAATCAGCCCCAGCATTTT. Amino acid sequence: CASSLRSNQPQHF.

The gene calls are TRBV11-3 and TRBJ2-7, with TRBD2 as a possible D gene (6 bases). Germline V gene lookup returns CDR1 SGHNT and CDR2 YENEEA. The CDR3 has 14 amino acids. Trimming took off 2 bases at V and 3 bases at J, with 11 bases between the two ends. The CDR3 DNA reads TGTGCCAGCAGCTTAACTCCCGGGGGCTACGAGCAGTACTTC. Translation: CASSLTPGGYEQYF.

This clone was seen only once. The chain links TRBV12-5 to TRBJ2-4; 8 bases line up with TRBD2. This CDR3 is built from 14 residues. Germline-derived CDR1 and CDR2 are LGHNT and FRNRAP. The CDR3 protein is CASTPAGAKNIQYF. The DNA of the CDR3 is TGTGCCAGCACCCCAGCGGGAGCAAAAAACATTCAGTACTTC.

The gene calls are TRBV16 and TRBJ2-3; D call uncertain. Trimming pared 0 bases from V and 6 bases from J, leaving 4 bases between. Germline values: CDR1 KGHSY, CDR2 FQNENV. The CDR3 covers 12 residues. DNA for the CDR3: TGTGCCAGCAGCCAATCCCGGGATACGCAGTATTTT. It yields the protein CASSQSRDTQYF. Supplemented by reference TRBV16 and TRBJ2-3, the full variable domain reads GEEVAQTPKHLVRGEGQKAKLYCAPIKGHSYVFWYQQVLKNEFKFLISFQNENVFDETGMPKERFSAKCLPNSPCSLEIQATKLEDSAVYFCASSQSRDTQYFGPGTRLTVL.

CDR3 sequence reads: CASSVTGGNEKLFF. Written as DNA, the CDR3 is TGTGCCAGCAGTGTGACAGGGGGGAATGAAAAACTGTTTTTT. The J gene is TRBJ1-4, the V gene TRBV6-8; the match to TRBD1 covers 9 bases. V was clipped by 5 bases and J by 5 bases; unmatched bases: 3. The CDR3 length is 14 residues. CDR1 is MNHGY and CDR2 is SAAAGT in the germline V gene.